This T cell receptor beta chain is drawn from a study of blood T cell repertoires in COVID-19. CDR1 is SGDLS and CDR2 is YYNGEE in the germline V gene. Trimming took 3 bases from V and 4 from J, leaving 16 bases between them. The CDR3 totals 15 residues. The authors' processing: Scientists estimated how many nucleated cells there were by amplifying reference gene primers. The method was immunoSEQ multiplex PCR; TCRdb's version includes in-frame clones alone and lacks a portion of them. V and J calls plus clone size are reproduced from that table; the DNA served to infer D and trimming. The profile covers roughly 320,000 clones, with under 90% appearing a single time and over 3.5% taken by the ten largest.

The TCR comes from a man aged 30 to 39 who had recovered from COVID-19. This rearrangement joins TRBV9 to TRBJ1-2, with a weak D call TRBD1 (5 bases). Sequences were obtained from PBMCs or T cells enriched from blood (not recorded which). The CDR3 coding sequence is TGTGCCAGCAGCGCCCAGACAGAATTGGTCTATGGCTACACCTTC. It specifies CASSAQTELVYGYTF.